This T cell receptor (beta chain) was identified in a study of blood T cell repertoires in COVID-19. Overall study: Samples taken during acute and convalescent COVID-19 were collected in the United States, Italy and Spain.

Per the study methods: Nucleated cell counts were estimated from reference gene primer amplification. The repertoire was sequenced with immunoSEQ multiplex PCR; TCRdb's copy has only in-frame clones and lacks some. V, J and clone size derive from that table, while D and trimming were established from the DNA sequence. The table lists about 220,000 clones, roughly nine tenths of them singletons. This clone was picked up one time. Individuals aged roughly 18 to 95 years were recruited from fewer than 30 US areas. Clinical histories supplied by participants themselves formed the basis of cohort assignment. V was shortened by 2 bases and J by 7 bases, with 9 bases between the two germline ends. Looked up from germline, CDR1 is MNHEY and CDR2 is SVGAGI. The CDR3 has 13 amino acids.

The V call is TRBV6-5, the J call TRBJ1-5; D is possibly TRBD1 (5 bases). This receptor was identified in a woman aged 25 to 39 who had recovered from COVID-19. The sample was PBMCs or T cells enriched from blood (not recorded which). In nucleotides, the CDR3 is TGTGCCAGCAGTTACGCAGGGTCCCAGCCCCAGCATTTT. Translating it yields CASSYAGSQPQHF.